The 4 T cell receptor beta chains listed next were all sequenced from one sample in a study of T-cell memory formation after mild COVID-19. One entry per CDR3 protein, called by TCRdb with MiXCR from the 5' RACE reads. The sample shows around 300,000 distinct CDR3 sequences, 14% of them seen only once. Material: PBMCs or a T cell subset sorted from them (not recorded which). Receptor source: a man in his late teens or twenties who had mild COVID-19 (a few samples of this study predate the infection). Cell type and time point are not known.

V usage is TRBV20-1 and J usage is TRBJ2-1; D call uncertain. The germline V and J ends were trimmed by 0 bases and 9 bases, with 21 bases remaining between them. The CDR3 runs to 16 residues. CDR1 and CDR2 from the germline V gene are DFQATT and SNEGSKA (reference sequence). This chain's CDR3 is CSARDGVLSRPGEQFF. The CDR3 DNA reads TGCAGTGCTAGAGATGGTGTCTTATCCAGGCCGGGTGAGCAGTTCTTC.

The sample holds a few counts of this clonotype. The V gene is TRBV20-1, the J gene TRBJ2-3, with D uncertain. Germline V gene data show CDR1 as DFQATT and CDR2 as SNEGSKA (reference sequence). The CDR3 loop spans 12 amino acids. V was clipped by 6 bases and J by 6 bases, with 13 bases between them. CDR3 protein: CSAARVTDTQYF. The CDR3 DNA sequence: TGCAGTGCCGCTAGGGTCACGGATACGCAGTATTTT.

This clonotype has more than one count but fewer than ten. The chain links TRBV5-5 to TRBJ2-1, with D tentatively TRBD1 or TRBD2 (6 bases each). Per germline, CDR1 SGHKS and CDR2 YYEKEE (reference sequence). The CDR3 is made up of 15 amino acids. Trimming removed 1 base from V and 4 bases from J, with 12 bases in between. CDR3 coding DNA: TGTGCCAGCAGCTTGATCCGGGGGCTGTACAATGAGCAGTTCTTC. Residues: CASSLIRGLYNEQFF.

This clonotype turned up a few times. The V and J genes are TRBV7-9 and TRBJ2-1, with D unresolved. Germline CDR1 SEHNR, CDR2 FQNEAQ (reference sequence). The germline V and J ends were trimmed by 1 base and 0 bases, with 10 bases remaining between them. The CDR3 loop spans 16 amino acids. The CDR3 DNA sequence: TGTGCCAGCAGCTTAGTGCCGGCTAGCTCCTACAATGAGCAGTTCTTC. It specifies CASSLVPASSYNEQFF. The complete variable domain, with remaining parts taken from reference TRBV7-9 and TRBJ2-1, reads DTGVSQNPRHKITKRGQNVTFRCDPISEHNRLYWYRQTLGQGPEFLTYFQNEAQLEKSRLLSDRFSAERPKGSFSTLEIQRTEQGDSAMYLCASSLVPASSYNEQFFGPGTRLTVL.